This is a list of T cell receptor beta chains from one sample in a study of blood T cell repertoires in COVID-19. The table came from immunoSEQ multiplex PCR; TCRdb's copy has only in-frame clones and leaves some out. The sample lists fewer than 250,000 clones, less than 80% occurring once. The sequenced material came from peripheral blood. The receptors derive from a woman aged 45 to 65 with acute or convalescent COVID-19. Both conserved end residues are trimmed from each CDR3. The order of the fields is clone size, V gene, J gene, CDR3 protein. Clone sizes are given selectively: once, few, many, or a class where the clone is expanded.

size: NA; V: TRBV7-6; J: TRBJ1-5; CDR3: ASSGGTAGPQH
size: NA; V: TRBV6-1; J: TRBJ2-6; CDR3: ASSEVGGRSGANVLT
size: once; V: TRBV20-1; J: TRBJ1-3; CDR3: SANDPFRQDPSSGNTIY
size: NA; V: TRBV27; J: TRBJ2-7; CDR3: ASSLEGGRYEQY
size: NA; V: TRBV9; J: TRBJ2-1; CDR3: ASSVALSGSSYNEQF
size: few; V: TRBV11-3; J: TRBJ2-1; CDR3: ASSLRGGAYNEQF
size: few; V: TRBV5-6; J: TRBJ2-2; CDR3: ASSSLLQGFGELF
size: NA; V: TRBV4-3; J: TRBJ2-7; CDR3: ASSQDRVSGYEQY
size: NA; V: TRBV6-4; J: TRBJ2-3; CDR3: ASSDSGLAGATTDTQY
size: NA; V: TRBV19; J: TRBJ2-2; CDR3: ASSYRTGLLPGELF
size: NA; V: TRBV5-1; J: TRBJ2-7; CDR3: ASSSDRGDEQY
size: NA; V: TRBV6-5; J: TRBJ1-4; CDR3: ASSYWGVEEKLF
size: NA; V: TRBV15; J: TRBJ1-2; CDR3: ATSRVTGDGYT
size: NA; V: TRBV9; J: TRBJ2-1; CDR3: ASSAQYNEQF
size: NA; V: TRBV27; J: TRBJ2-1; CDR3: ASSARTSGTHEQF
size: many; V: TRBV7-8; J: TRBJ2-1; CDR3: ASSPTETSDEQF
size: NA; V: TRBV9; J: TRBJ2-2; CDR3: ASSAEEVRPGELF
size: NA; V: TRBV6-5; J: TRBJ1-4; CDR3: ASSYSGRNEKLF
size: NA; V: TRBV25-1; J: TRBJ1-2; CDR3: ASSAYGGNYGYT
size: NA; V: TRBV19; J: TRBJ2-3; CDR3: ASSIRWTGRDTQY
size: few; V: TRBV6-5; J: TRBJ2-1; CDR3: ASSYRGGRGRNEQF
size: NA; V: TRBV24-1; J: TRBJ1-2; CDR3: ATTNGSPGGYT